These 12 T cell receptor beta chains came from one sample sequenced in a study of T-cell memory formation after mild COVID-19. TCRdb recomputed calls from the 5' RACE reads with MiXCR, one row per CDR3 protein. This table holds about 500,000 distinct CDR3 sequences, around 21% found once. Sequences were obtained from PBMCs or a T cell subset sorted from them (not recorded which). All receptors come from an adult woman who had mild COVID-19 (a few samples of this study predate the infection). Cell type and time point are not known.

CDR3 sequence (DNA): TGCGCCAGCAGCTTGAGGGTACCCTTCTTCTACAATGAGCAGTTCTTC. This translates into CASSLRVPFFYNEQFF. J is TRBJ2-1 and V is TRBV5-1, with D unclear. This CDR3 has 16 residues. Germline CDR1 and CDR2: SGHRS and YFSETQ. The V gene lost 1 base and the J gene lost 3 bases, with 14 bases spanning the gap.

This clonotype was detected a few times. The chain links TRBV5-1 to TRBJ2-5; D remains ambiguous. CDR3 size: 14 residues. Germline CDR1 reads SGHRS; CDR2 reads YFSETQ. Trimming left V 7 bases short and J 3 bases short, with 16 bases between. CDR3 region: CASCIGSAEETQYF. The CDR3 bases are TGCGCCAGCTGTATCGGATCGGCAGAAGAGACCCAGTACTTC.

This clonotype was detected ten times or more. This rearrangement joins TRBV6-1 to TRBJ2-1; 7 bases fit TRBD2. The CDR3 runs to 15 residues. V gave up 1 base and J gave up 5 bases; unmatched junction bases: 5. Germline CDR1 reads MNHNS; CDR2 reads SASEGT. DNA of the CDR3: TGTGCCAGCAGTGAAGTTCCTAGCGGCCACAATGAGCAGTTCTTC. Encoded protein: CASSEVPSGHNEQFF.

This chain uses TRBV7-9 with TRBJ1-2, with 8 bases lining up with TRBD1. Germline CDR1 reads SEHNR; CDR2 reads FQNEAQ (reference sequence). The CDR3 runs to 16 residues. The V segment lost 4 bases and the J segment 3 bases; nucleotides outside the gene matches: 10. CDR3 DNA: TGTGCCAGCAGCTCATTGGGACAGGAAGGGGACTATGGCTACACCTTC. Its translation is CASSSLGQEGDYGYTF.

This clonotype was counted a few times. V gene TRBV2 combines with J gene TRBJ2-4; TRBD2 matches 9 bases. The CDR3 is 16 residues long. The V gene end was trimmed by 5 bases and the J gene end by 0 bases; junction bases not matched to a gene: 5. CDR1 SNHLY and CDR2 FYNNEI come from the germline V gene. The CDR3: CASSPRLAVAKNIQYF. CDR3 bases: TGTGCCAGCAGTCCTCGACTAGCGGTAGCCAAAAACATTCAGTACTTC.

The chain is built from TRBV12-3 or TRBV12-4 and TRBJ2-2; 9 bases map to TRBD2. With V trimmed by 3 bases and J by 2 bases, 4 bases remained unmatched. The CDR3 is 16 residues long. CDR3 loop: CASSFRLAANTGELFF. The CDR3 coding sequence is TGTGCCAGCAGTTTTCGACTAGCGGCTAACACCGGGGAGCTGTTTTTT.

In this sample, this clonotype turned up a few times. J is TRBJ2-1 and V is TRBV12-3 or TRBV12-4; TRBD1 might be the D (5 bases). V was trimmed by 6 bases and J by 0 bases, leaving 15 bases between them. The CDR3 spans 16 residues. The CDR3 spells CASRNTGLSSYNEQFF. CDR3 bases: TGTGCCAGCAGAAACACAGGCCTCAGCTCCTACAATGAGCAGTTCTTC.

This clonotype has a single count. V usage is TRBV14 and J usage is TRBJ2-7, with a possible D match to TRBD2 (7 bases). The CDR3 contains 16 residues. V lost 4 bases and J lost 3, with 19 bases in between. The V gene's germline CDR1 is SGHDN and CDR2 FVKESK. CDR3 sequence reads: CASSPTRGGGGYEQYF. In nucleotides, the CDR3 is TGTGCCAGCAGCCCGACCCGGGGCGGGGGCGGCTACGAGCAGTACTTC.

The chain uses TRBV12-3 or TRBV12-4 and TRBJ2-7; TRBD2 aligns across 13 bases. The CDR3 is 16 amino acids. V shed 6 bases and J 4 bases; nucleotides not matched to a gene: 9. This CDR3 reads CASSPSGTSGKYEQYF. The CDR3 region has the DNA TGTGCCAGCAGCCCCTCGGGGACTAGCGGGAAGTACGAGCAGTACTTC.

The count of this clonotype is one. A read error may produce the germline difference seen at one junction end. The V gene is TRBV6-5, the J gene TRBJ1-1; D is undetermined. The V gene's germline CDR1 is MNHEY and CDR2 SVGAGI. There are 13 residues in the CDR3. The CDR3, as DNA: TGTGCCAGAAGTTTTAGTGTTAACACTGAAGCTTTCTTT. As protein: CARSFSVNTEAFF.

This clonotype was seen more than once but under ten times. This chain uses TRBV2 with TRBJ1-5; D gene uncertain. The CDR3 sequence is 13 residues long. Germline V gene sequence: CDR1 SNHLY, CDR2 FYNNEI. The V gene lost 4 bases and the J gene lost 7 bases, with 11 bases spanning the gap. As DNA, the CDR3 is TGTGCCAGCAGTGGGGCCCAATTCCAGCCCCAGCATTTT. It is translated as CASSGAQFQPQHF.

This chain joins TRBV20-1 and TRBJ1-1; D remains ambiguous. Germline lookup yields CDR1 DFQATT and CDR2 SNEGSKA (reference sequence). V lost 3 bases and J lost 1, with 12 bases in between. CDR3 size: 14 residues. The CDR3 is CSASTRRRNTEAFF. The CDR3 DNA reads as TGCAGTGCTAGCACACGGCGGCGGAACACTGAAGCTTTCTTT.